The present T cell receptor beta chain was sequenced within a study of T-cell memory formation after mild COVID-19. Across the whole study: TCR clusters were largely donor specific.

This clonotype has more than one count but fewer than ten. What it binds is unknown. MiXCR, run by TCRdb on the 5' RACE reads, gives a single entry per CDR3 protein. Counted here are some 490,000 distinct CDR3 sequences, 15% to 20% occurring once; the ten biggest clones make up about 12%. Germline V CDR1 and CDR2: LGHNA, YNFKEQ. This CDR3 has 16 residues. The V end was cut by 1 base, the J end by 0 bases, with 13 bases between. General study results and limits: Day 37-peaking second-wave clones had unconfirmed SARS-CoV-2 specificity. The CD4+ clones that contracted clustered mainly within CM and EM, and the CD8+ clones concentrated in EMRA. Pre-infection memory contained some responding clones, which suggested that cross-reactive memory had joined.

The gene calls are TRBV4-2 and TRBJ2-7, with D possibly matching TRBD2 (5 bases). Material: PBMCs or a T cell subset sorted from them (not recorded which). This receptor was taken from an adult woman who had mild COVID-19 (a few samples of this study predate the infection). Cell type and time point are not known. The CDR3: CASSQGRSGTSYEQYF. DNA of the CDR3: TGTGCCAGCAGCCAAGGTCGAAGCGGAACCTCCTACGAGCAGTACTTC.